The clone carrying this T cell receptor beta chain was detected only once. Its target is unknown. The data were produced by immunoSEQ multiplex PCR, yet TCRdb's version contains in-frame clones alone and is incomplete. The profile shows approximately 30,000 clones, around four fifths of them singletons. V was cut by 1 base and J by 0 bases, with 3 bases left in between. Per the germline V gene, CDR1 is LGHNA and CDR2 is YSLEER. CDR3 length: 13 residues. This entry is derived from a study of PD-1 blockade in classical Hodgkin lymphoma. On the study more broadly: Intravenous delivery of nivolumab at 3 mg/kg to patients occurred every 2 weeks. Study results and limitations: Patients newly diagnosed and complete responders had comparable baseline diversity. Newly diagnosed patients had baseline TCR diversity that was reportedly lower than that of healthy donors. Exclusion removed patients who began nivolumab under 1 year after ASCT.

Each patient experienced a relapse that followed autologous stem cell transplantation, and brentuximab vedotin exposure varied. The chain recombines TRBV4-3 with TRBJ1-1; D not certain. This material consisted of peripheral blood mononuclear cells (PBMCs), taken before the second cycle of nivolumab. This sequence originates from a human donor with classical Hodgkin lymphoma. CDR3 coding DNA: TGCGCCAGCAGCCAAGTCTTGAACACTGAAGCTTTCTTT. It is translated as CASSQVLNTEAFF.